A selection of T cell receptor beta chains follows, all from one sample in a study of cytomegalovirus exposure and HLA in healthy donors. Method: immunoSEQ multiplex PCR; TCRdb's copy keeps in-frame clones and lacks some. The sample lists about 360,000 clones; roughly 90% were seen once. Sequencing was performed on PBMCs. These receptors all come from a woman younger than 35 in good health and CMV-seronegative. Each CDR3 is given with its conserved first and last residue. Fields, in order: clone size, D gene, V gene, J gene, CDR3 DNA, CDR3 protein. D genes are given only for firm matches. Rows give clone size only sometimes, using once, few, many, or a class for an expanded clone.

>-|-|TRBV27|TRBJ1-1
TGTGCCAGCAGTTTTTGGGGGGACACTGAAGCTTTCTTT
CASSFWGDTEAFF
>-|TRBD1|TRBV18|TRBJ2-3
TGTGCCAGCTCACCAAGGGACAGCTACACAGATACGCAGTATTTT
CASSPRDSYTDTQYF
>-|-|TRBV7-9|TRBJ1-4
TGTGCCAGCAGCTTCACAGGGACAACTAATGAAAAACTGTTTTTT
CASSFTGTTNEKLFF
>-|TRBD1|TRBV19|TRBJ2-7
TGTGCCAGTAGTTCAGGGACAGAGGGCTACGAGCAGTACTTC
CASSSGTEGYEQYF
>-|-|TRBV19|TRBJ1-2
TGTGCCAGTAGTACAAGGCGACAGACTAACTATGGCTACACCTTC
CASSTRRQTNYGYTF
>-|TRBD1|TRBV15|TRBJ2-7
TGTGCCACCAGCACGGACAGGGAATTCGACGAGCAGTACTTC
CATSTDREFDEQYF
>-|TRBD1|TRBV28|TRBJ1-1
TGTGCCAGCAGTCCCCGGACAGGGCTGGAGAACACTGAAGCTTTCTTT
CASSPRTGLENTEAFF
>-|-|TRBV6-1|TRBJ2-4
TGTGCCAGCAGTGAGACAGCCGAAAACATTCAGTACTTC
CASSETAENIQYF
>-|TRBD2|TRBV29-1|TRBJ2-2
TGCAGCGCCTTAGGGGCTAGCGGCAAAAACACCGGGGAGCTGTTTTTT
CSALGASGKNTGELFF
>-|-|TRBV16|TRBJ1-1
TGTGCCAGCAGCCAATCCCGGGGAGTGAACACTGAAGCTTTCTTT
CASSQSRGVNTEAFF
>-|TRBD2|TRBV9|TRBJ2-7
TGTGCCAGCAGGGGAGCGGGAGCCCCCTACGAGCAGTACTTC
CASRGAGAPYEQYF
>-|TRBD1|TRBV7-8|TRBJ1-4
TGTGCCAGCAGCTTAGCCAGGGGGAATGAAAAACTGTTTTTT
CASSLARGNEKLFF
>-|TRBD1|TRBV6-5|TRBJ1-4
TGTGCCAGCAGAGAGGACAGGGGGATTAATGAAAAACTGTTTTTT
CASREDRGINEKLFF
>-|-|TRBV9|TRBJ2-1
TGTGCCAGCAGCTCCCATTTGAGGGGGAGAAGCGGCAATGAGCAGTTCTTC
CASSSHLRGRSGNEQFF
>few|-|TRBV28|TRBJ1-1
TGTGCCAGCCAGAGGGAGGGTATCAGGACTGAAGCTTTCTTT
CASQREGIRTEAFF